Here is one T cell receptor beta chain with its context. The antigen is undetermined. The ends lost 9 bases at V and 6 bases at J; junction bases unmatched: 9. Germline loops: CDR1 SNHLY, CDR2 FYNNEI. The CDR3 covers 13 residues. Repertoires were generated with immunoSEQ multiplex PCR, while TCRdb's copy carries only in-frame clones and drops some. The profile shows tens of thousands of clones, nearly 80% of them singletons. Blood specimens came from baseline, cycle 4 day 1, and cycle 7 day 1. The data are from a study of OX40 agonist ivuxolimab in advanced cancers. Study background: An agonistic anti-OX40 (CD134) antibody, ivuxolimab, was used to treat the patients. Allowance was made for prior anti-PD-1, anti-PD-L1 or anti-CTLA-4 therapy, and roughly 40% had some. Overall study findings and caveats: More expanded clones were found, on average, in CD8+ than in CD4+ T cells.

Source: CD4+ or CD8+ T cells sorted from blood, taken in a trial of the OX40 agonist ivuxolimab. The chain uses TRBV2 and TRBJ2-7; 9 nucleotides align to TRBD1. This clonotype was sampled from an adult with an advanced solid tumor such as melanoma, head and neck, liver or kidney cancer. In DNA form, the CDR3 reads TGTGCCAGGGGGGGACAGGGCCTAGGCGAGCAGTACTTC. This translates into CARGGQGLGEQYF. The full variable domain, with the rest looked up from reference TRBV2 and TRBJ2-7, is EPEVTQTPSHQVTQMGQEVILRCVPISNHLYFYWYRQILGQKVEFLVSFYNNEISEKSEIFDDQFSVERPDGSNFTLKIRSTKLEDSAMYFCARGGQGLGEQYFGPGTRLTVT.